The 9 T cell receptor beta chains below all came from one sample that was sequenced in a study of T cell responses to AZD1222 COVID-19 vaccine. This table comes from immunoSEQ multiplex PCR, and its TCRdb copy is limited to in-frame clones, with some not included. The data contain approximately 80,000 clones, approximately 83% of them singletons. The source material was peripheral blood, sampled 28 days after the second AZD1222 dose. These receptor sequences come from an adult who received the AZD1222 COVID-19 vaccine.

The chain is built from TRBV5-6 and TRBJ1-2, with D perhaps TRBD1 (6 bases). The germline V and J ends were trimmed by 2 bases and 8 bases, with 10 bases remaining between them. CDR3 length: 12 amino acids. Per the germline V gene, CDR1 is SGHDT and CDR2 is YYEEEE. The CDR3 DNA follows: TGTGCCAGCAGCTTACAGGGATCGGGCTACACCTTC. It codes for CASSLQGSGYTF.

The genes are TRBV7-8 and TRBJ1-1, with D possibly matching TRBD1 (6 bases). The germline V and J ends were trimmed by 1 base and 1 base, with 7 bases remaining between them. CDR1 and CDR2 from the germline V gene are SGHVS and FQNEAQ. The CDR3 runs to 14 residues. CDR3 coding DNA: TGTGCCAGCAGCTTAGGGACAGCGAACACTGAAGCTTTCTTT. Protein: CASSLGTANTEAFF.

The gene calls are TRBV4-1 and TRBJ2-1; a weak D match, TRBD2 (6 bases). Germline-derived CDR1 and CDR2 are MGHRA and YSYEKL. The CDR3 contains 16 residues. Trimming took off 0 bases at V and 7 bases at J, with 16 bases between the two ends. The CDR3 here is CASSQDRLAVGNEQFF. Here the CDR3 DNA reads TGCGCCAGCAGCCAAGATAGATTAGCGGTAGGAAATGAGCAGTTCTTC.

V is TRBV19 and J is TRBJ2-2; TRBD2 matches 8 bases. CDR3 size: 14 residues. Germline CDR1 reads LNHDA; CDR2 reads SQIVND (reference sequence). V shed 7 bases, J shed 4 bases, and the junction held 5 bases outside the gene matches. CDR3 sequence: CASNTGGPTGELFF. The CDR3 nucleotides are TGTGCCAGTAATACGGGGGGGCCCACCGGGGAGCTGTTTTTT.

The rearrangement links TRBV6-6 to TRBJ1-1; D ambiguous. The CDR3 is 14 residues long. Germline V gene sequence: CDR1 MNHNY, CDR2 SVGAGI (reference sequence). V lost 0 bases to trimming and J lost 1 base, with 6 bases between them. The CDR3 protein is CASSYSEPNTEAFF. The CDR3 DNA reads TGTGCCAGCAGTTACTCGGAGCCGAACACTGAAGCTTTCTTT.

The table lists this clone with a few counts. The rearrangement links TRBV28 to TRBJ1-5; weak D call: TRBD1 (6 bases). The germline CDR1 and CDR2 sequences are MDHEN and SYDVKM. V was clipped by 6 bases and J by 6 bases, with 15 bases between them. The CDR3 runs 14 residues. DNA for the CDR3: TGTGCCAGCAGACTTGACAGGCTGGGTCAGCCCCAGCATTTT. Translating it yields CASRLDRLGQPQHF.

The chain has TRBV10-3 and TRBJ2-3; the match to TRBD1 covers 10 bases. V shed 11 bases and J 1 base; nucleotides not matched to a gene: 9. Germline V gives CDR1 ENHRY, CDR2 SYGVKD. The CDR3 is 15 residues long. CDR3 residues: CASGGQGLGTDTQYF. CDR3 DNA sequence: TGTGCCTCAGGGGGACAGGGGCTCGGCACAGATACGCAGTATTTT.

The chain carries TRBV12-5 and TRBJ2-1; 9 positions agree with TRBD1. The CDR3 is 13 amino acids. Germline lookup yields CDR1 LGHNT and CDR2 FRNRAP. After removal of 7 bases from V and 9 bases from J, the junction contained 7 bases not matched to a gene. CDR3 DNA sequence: TGTGCTAGTGCCACCACAGGGGGCACTGAGCAGTTCTTC. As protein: CASATTGGTEQFF.

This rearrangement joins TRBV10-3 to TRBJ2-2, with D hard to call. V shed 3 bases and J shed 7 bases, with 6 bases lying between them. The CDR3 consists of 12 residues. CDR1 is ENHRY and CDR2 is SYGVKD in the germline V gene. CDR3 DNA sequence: TGTGCCATCAGTGAAGGCCGCGGGGAGCTGTTTTTT. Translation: CAISEGRGELFF.